The rows below give T cell receptor beta chains drawn from one sample of a study of Graves' ophthalmopathy and Graves' hyperthyroidism. TCRdb processed the multiplex PCR reads anew with MiXCR; each CDR3 protein has one entry. The profile shows fewer than 400,000 distinct CDR3 sequences, about a sixth of them singletons. Sequencing input: peripheral blood. These receptors all come from a woman in her late teens or twenties with Graves' ophthalmopathy. Each CDR3 is given with its conserved first and last residue. The order of the fields is J gene, V gene, CDR3 protein.

TRBJ1-2 TRBV4-2 CASSQGDRVVYGYTF
TRBJ2-3 TRBV11-2 CASSEDRGPDTQYF
TRBJ2-6 TRBV29-1 CSVEAGSGANVLTF
TRBJ2-5 TRBV12-3/TRBV12-4 CASSLAKLAGVEETQYF
TRBJ2-7 TRBV5-1 CASSLAGGPGSYEQYF
TRBJ2-7 TRBV6-5 CASSYVSEQYF
TRBJ1-1 TRBV5-5 CASSLHIGKMNTEAFF
TRBJ1-3 TRBV28 CASSGGSGNTIYF
TRBJ1-1 TRBV7-9 CASILGGSNTEAFF
TRBJ1-1 TRBV11-2 CASSFPGLGKPEAFF
TRBJ2-7 TRBV15 CATGQSGVNQYEQYF
TRBJ2-5 TRBV11-2 CASSLNNGRQETQYF
TRBJ2-2 TRBV12-3/TRBV12-4 CASSPKHTGELFF
TRBJ2-2 TRBV4-3 CASSQDRGDTGELFF
TRBJ1-2 TRBV18 CASSPGQTGMSYTF
TRBJ2-7 TRBV12-3/TRBV12-4 CASSRDSRGYEQYF
TRBJ1-2 TRBV11-3 CASSSRTGTSYGYTF
TRBJ1-2 TRBV7-3 CASSSPWTGLGGYTF
TRBJ1-1 TRBV4-3 CASSQDVLGFEAFF
TRBJ2-5 TRBV24-1 CATSDLRQAQETQYF
TRBJ1-2 TRBV12-3/TRBV12-4 CASSSAGINYGYTF
TRBJ2-7 TRBV20-1 CSARDTRNYEQYF
TRBJ2-4 TRBV7-2 CASSVAGLAKNIQYF
TRBJ1-5 TRBV19 CASGTGDQPQHF
TRBJ1-5 TRBV27 CASRIAGTGIDSNQPQHF
TRBJ2-2 TRBV28 CASSAGQGKYAGELFF